The 32 T cell receptor beta chains in this list originate from one sample, sequenced in a study of T cells expressing NK-cell markers (dated by TCRdb to about 2020). Preparation of the library involved 5' RACE. For sequencing, an Illumina HiSeq 2000 was employed. Through TCRdb reprocessing, the reads give one entry per CDR3 protein sequence; DNA is omitted. The sample's clone listing holds 450,000 to 600,000 distinct CDR3 sequences. Roughly 3.4% of the sample is in the top ten clones. Input material: blood T cells: a sorted CD56 or NKG2C T cell subset, CD4+ or CD8+ T cells, or bulk PBMC T cells (not recorded which). The receptors were gathered from a young man in good health. Donor details come from another sample of the same person, matched by shared clones.

The V call is TRBV10-3, the J call TRBJ2-3; TCRdb gives TRBD1 as the D gene, but with no DNA this cannot be confirmed. This CDR3 is 20 amino acids long. In germline, CDR1 is ENHRY, CDR2 SYGVKD. CDR3 sequence: CAISGGLAGKGTTSTDTQYF.

The V call is TRBV12-3 or TRBV12-4, the J call TRBJ1-2; as DNA is missing, the TRBD1 call by TCRdb cannot be tested. The CDR3 contains 11 residues. This CDR3 reads CASSGRGGYTF.

This sequence joins TRBV18 and TRBJ2-7; absent DNA, TCRdb's TRBD1 call cannot be checked. There are 14 residues in the CDR3. Looked up from germline, CDR1 is KGHSH and CDR2 is LQKENI. This chain's CDR3 is CASSPDRSVREQYF.

The J gene is TRBJ1-1, the V gene TRBV9; TCRdb indicates TRBD1, and absent DNA this call remains unverified. Germline CDR1 and CDR2: SGDLS and YYNGEE. There are 13 residues in the CDR3. The CDR3 is CASSQGQGTEAFF. The full variable domain, with the rest looked up from reference TRBV9 and TRBJ1-1, is DSGVTQTPKHLITATGQRVTLRCSPRSGDLSVYWYQQSLDQGLQFLIQYYNGEERAKGNILERFSAQQFPDLHSELNLSSLELGDSALYFCASSQGQGTEAFFGQGTRLTVV.

V usage is TRBV27 and J usage is TRBJ2-7; TCRdb outputs TRBD1, but without DNA this stays unchecked. Germline values: CDR1 MNHEY, CDR2 SMNVEV (reference sequence). CDR3 size: 14 residues. The CDR3 here is CASSRGLSSYEQYF.

The chain employs TRBV29-1 and TRBJ2-2; absent DNA, TCRdb's TRBD2 call cannot be checked. CDR3 length equals 16 residues. Germline loops: CDR1 SQVTM, CDR2 ANQGSEA. This CDR3 is CSVSQTSGAYTGELFF.

The rearrangement uses TRBV12-3 or TRBV12-4 and TRBJ2-1; TCRdb indicates TRBD2, and absent DNA this call remains unverified. The CDR3 contains 14 residues. This CDR3 reads CASTFTQGPNEQFF.

The chain couples TRBV12-3 or TRBV12-4 to TRBJ2-3; TCRdb indicates TRBD2, and absent DNA this call remains unverified. The CDR3 covers 15 residues. CDR3 residues: CASSLTSGSTDTQYF.

V gene TRBV12-3 or TRBV12-4 combines with J gene TRBJ2-1; the TCRdb D gene call, TRBD1, has no DNA to confirm it. The CDR3 has 13 residues. This CDR3 reads CASTEQGFNEQFF.

The V call is TRBV5-4, the J call TRBJ2-2; with no DNA, the TCRdb D assignment of TRBD2 cannot be verified. Germline V gene data show CDR1 as SGHNT and CDR2 as YYREEE (reference sequence). CDR3 length: 17 residues. The CDR3: CASSLNLAGMNTGELFF.

The chain carries TRBV5-1 and TRBJ2-7; there is no DNA to check the TCRdb D call of TRBD2. CDR1 is SGHRS, CDR2 YFSETQ, per germline. This CDR3 contains 17 residues. CDR3 loop: CASSRGLAGGNPYEQYF.

This chain uses TRBV7-8 with TRBJ2-1; the TCRdb call, TRBD2, lacks DNA for checking. The V gene's germline CDR1 is SGHVS and CDR2 FQNEAQ. This CDR3 is built from 12 residues. CDR3 region: CASSAGPSEQFF.

The gene calls are TRBV2 and TRBJ2-2. Germline loops: CDR1 SNHLY, CDR2 FYNNEI. CDR3 size: 14 residues. Here the CDR3 reads CASSEAGFTGELFF.

CDR3 in amino acids: CASTRDRRVDTQYF. The chain uses TRBV19 and TRBJ2-3; the D call from TCRdb, TRBD1, cannot be confirmed without DNA. There are 14 residues in the CDR3. CDR1 is LNHDA, CDR2 SQIVND, per germline (reference sequence).

The gene calls are TRBV4-3 and TRBJ2-7; TCRdb gives TRBD2 as the D gene, but with no DNA this cannot be confirmed. The CDR3 is 15 residues long. Germline assignment: CDR1 LGHNA and CDR2 YSLEER. This CDR3 reads CASSQGVGRGLEQYF.

The rearrangement joins TRBV15 to TRBJ1-5. Germline V lookup: CDR1 LNHNV, CDR2 YYDKDF (reference sequence). CDR3 size: 14 residues. This CDR3 reads CATSAKTGDQPQHF.

This chain uses TRBV29-1 with TRBJ2-7; TCRdb proposes TRBD1, but this gene call is untestable without DNA. The CDR3 has 12 residues. Germline loops: CDR1 SQVTM, CDR2 ANQGSEA. CDR3 protein: CSVLTQGYEQYF.

This sequence joins TRBV6-2 or TRBV6-3 and TRBJ2-1; no DNA is available, so the TRBD1 call from TCRdb remains unchecked. From germline, CDR1 is MNHEY and CDR2 SVGEGT. This CDR3 region has 14 residues. The chain's CDR3 is CASSYSARANEQFF.

This sequence joins TRBV4-3 and TRBJ2-7; TCRdb indicates TRBD2, and absent DNA this call remains unverified. Germline CDR1 LGHNA, CDR2 YSLEER. The CDR3 totals 15 residues. This chain's CDR3 is CASSRTSGSSYEQYF.

The V gene is TRBV7-9, the J gene TRBJ2-1. The CDR3 runs 12 residues. CDR1 is SEHNR, CDR2 FQNEAQ, per germline (reference sequence). CDR3 residues: CASSFLADEQFF.

CDR3 sequence: CASSFRLARTDTQYF. J is TRBJ2-3 and V is TRBV5-1. In germline, CDR1 is SGHRS, CDR2 YFSETQ. The CDR3 spans 15 residues.

This chain links TRBV29-1 with TRBJ1-2; TCRdb's D gene call, TRBD1, goes unchecked for lack of DNA. Germline CDR1 SQVTM, CDR2 ANQGSEA. There are 13 residues in the CDR3. CDR3 sequence reads: CSVGNRGDYGYTF.

V gene TRBV5-1 combines with J gene TRBJ1-1; the D gene TCRdb calls, TRBD1, cannot be checked with no DNA. Germline V lookup: CDR1 SGHRS, CDR2 YFSETQ. There are 15 residues in the CDR3. The CDR3 here is CASSLTGLGNTEAFF.

The rearrangement joins TRBV3-1 to TRBJ2-1. Looked up from germline, CDR1 is LGHDT and CDR2 is YNNKEL (reference sequence). The CDR3 loop spans 15 amino acids. CDR3 amino acids: CASSQAVSSGGEQFF.

This chain uses TRBV30 with TRBJ2-7; absent DNA, TCRdb's TRBD2 call cannot be checked. The CDR3 is made up of 13 amino acids. Germline CDR1 and CDR2: GTSNPN and SVGIG (reference sequence). The CDR3 loop is CAWSSAGGHEQYF.

The J gene is TRBJ2-2, the V gene TRBV27; TCRdb lists TRBD1, though no DNA is available to test this call. CDR1 and CDR2 (germline): MNHEY, SMNVEV (reference sequence). The CDR3 covers 16 residues. The CDR3: CASSSTGKVNTGELFF.

V is TRBV5-6 and J is TRBJ2-2; the TCRdb call, TRBD2, lacks DNA for checking. This CDR3 region has 14 residues. Germline loops: CDR1 SGHDT, CDR2 YYEEEE. This CDR3 reads CASSLMRVIGELFF. The variable domain in full, completed from reference TRBV5-6 and TRBJ2-2, reads DAGVTQSPTHLIKTRGQQVTLRCSPKSGHDTVSWYQQALGQGPQFIFQYYEEEERQRGNFPDRFSGHQFPNYSSELNVNALLLGDSALYLCASSLMRVIGELFFGEGSRLTVL.

This chain connects TRBV12-3 or TRBV12-4 to TRBJ2-2; TCRdb outputs TRBD2, but without DNA this stays unchecked. This CDR3 contains 14 residues. The CDR3 sequence is CASSPRTSGVQLFF.

V is TRBV6-2 or TRBV6-3 and J is TRBJ2-1; TCRdb gives TRBD2 as the D gene, but with no DNA this cannot be confirmed. Germline CDR1 MNHEY, CDR2 SVGEGT. This CDR3 is 11 amino acids long. This CDR3 is CASRAGTSVFF.

CDR3 region: CASSAGSYETQYF. The chain joins TRBV14 to TRBJ2-5; as DNA is missing, the TRBD1 call by TCRdb cannot be tested. The CDR3 has 13 residues. From germline, CDR1 is SGHDN and CDR2 FVKESK.

The chain links TRBV20-1 to TRBJ2-5; TCRdb selects TRBD2, and the lack of DNA leaves this call unchecked. The CDR3 extends over 14 amino acids. Per germline, CDR1 DFQATT and CDR2 SNEGSKA (reference sequence). Here the CDR3 reads CSARDTPGLAPQYF.

The chain joins TRBV5-1 to TRBJ2-7; TCRdb selects TRBD2, and the lack of DNA leaves this call unchecked. In germline, CDR1 is SGHRS, CDR2 YFSETQ. This CDR3 has 12 amino acids. CDR3 sequence reads: CASTTSGNEQYF.